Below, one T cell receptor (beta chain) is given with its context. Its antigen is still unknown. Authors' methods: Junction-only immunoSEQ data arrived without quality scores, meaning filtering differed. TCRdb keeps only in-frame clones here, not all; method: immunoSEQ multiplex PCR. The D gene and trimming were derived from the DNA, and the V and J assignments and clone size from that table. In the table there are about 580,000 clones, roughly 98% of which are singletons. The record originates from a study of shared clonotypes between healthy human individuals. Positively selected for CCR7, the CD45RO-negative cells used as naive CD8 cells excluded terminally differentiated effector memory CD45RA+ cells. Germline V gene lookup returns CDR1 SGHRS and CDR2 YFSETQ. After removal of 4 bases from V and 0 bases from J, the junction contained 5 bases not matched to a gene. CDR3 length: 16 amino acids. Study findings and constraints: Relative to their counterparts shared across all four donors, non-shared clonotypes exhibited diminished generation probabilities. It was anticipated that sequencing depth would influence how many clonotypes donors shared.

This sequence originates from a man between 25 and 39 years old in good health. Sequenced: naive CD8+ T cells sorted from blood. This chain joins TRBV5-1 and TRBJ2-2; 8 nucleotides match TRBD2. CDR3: CASSPRRGANTGELFF. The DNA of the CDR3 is TGCGCCAGCAGCCCCCGGCGGGGGGCGAACACCGGGGAGCTGTTTTTT.